These T cell receptor beta chains were read from a single sample in a study of blood T cell repertoires in COVID-19. Sequenced by immunoSEQ multiplex PCR; TCRdb stores in-frame clones only, minus some. The sample consists of about 220,000 clones, almost 85% of them appearing once. The sequenced material came from peripheral blood. These TCRs come from a woman in her seventies with COVID-19, enrolled during active disease. CDR3s include the opening cysteine and the closing phenylalanine or tryptophan. Each record gives: J gene, D gene, V gene, clone size, CDR3 protein, CDR3 DNA. The D gene is left open where the match is weak. Clone size is given for some rows only: seen once, a few or many times, or a class if the clone is expanded.

J: TRBJ2-2; D: TRBD2; V: TRBV7-2; size: .; CDR3: CASSASSGENTGELFF; DNA: TGTGCCAGCAGCGCCTCCAGCGGGGAAAACACCGGGGAGCTGTTTTTT
J: TRBJ1-5; D: TRBD1; V: TRBV18; size: .; CDR3: CASSPPGGQGGNQPQHF; DNA: TGTGCCAGCTCACCACCGGGGGGACAGGGGGGCAATCAGCCCCAGCATTTT
J: TRBJ1-5; D: .; V: TRBV18; size: .; CDR3: CASSPASGERRNQPQHF; DNA: TGTGCCAGCTCACCGGCTTCCGGGGAGAGACGCAATCAGCCCCAGCATTTT
J: TRBJ2-7; D: TRBD2; V: TRBV12-3/TRBV12-4; size: .; CDR3: CASSVSGSYEQYF; DNA: TGTGCCAGCAGTGTTAGCGGGTCCTACGAGCAGTACTTC
J: TRBJ1-2; D: TRBD1; V: TRBV5-6; size: .; CDR3: CASSYAPQGGQGYGYTF; DNA: TGTGCCAGCAGCTATGCTCCACAAGGGGGCCAGGGCTATGGCTACACCTTC
J: TRBJ1-1; D: .; V: TRBV3-1/TRBV3-2; size: .; CDR3: CASSLAGAANTEAFF; DNA: TGTGCCAGCAGCCTCGCAGGGGCCGCGAACACTGAAGCTTTCTTT
J: TRBJ2-7; D: .; V: TRBV6-5; size: .; CDR3: CASIPPGSPYEQYF; DNA: TGTGCCAGCATCCCACCAGGGTCCCCCTACGAGCAGTACTTC
J: TRBJ1-1; D: TRBD1; V: TRBV10-3; size: .; CDR3: CAISESPGQGMGAFF; DNA: TGTGCCATCAGTGAGTCCCCGGGACAGGGGATGGGAGCTTTCTTT
J: TRBJ2-5; D: .; V: TRBV4-2; size: .; CDR3: CASSPMRYGLKETQYF; DNA: TGTGCCAGCAGCCCCATGAGGTACGGTTTAAAAGAGACCCAGTACTTC
J: TRBJ2-3; D: TRBD2; V: TRBV3-1/TRBV3-2; size: .; CDR3: CASSQSSSGALDTQYF; DNA: TGTGCCAGCAGCCAGTCCTCTAGCGGGGCGCTTGATACGCAGTATTTT
J: TRBJ2-1; D: TRBD2; V: TRBV10-1; size: .; CDR3: CASILTAGTSGLRGNNEQFF; DNA: TGCGCCAGCATTTTGACAGCCGGGACTAGCGGTCTAAGGGGGAACAATGAGCAGTTCTTC
J: TRBJ2-7; D: TRBD2; V: TRBV9; size: .; CDR3: CASSVDGTIPYEQYF; DNA: TGTGCCAGCAGCGTAGACGGGACTATTCCCTACGAGCAGTACTTC
J: TRBJ1-1; D: TRBD1; V: TRBV30; size: .; CDR3: CAWRAGGGLGAFF; DNA: TGTGCCTGGAGGGCAGGGGGAGGCCTAGGGGCTTTCTTT
J: TRBJ1-3; D: TRBD1; V: TRBV3-1/TRBV3-2; size: .; CDR3: CASNLQGAGNTIYF; DNA: TGTGCCAGCAACCTACAGGGGGCTGGAAACACCATATATTTT
J: TRBJ1-1; D: TRBD1; V: TRBV5-4; size: .; CDR3: CASSSTGARNTEAFF; DNA: TGTGCCAGCAGCAGTACAGGGGCACGGAACACTGAAGCTTTCTTT
J: TRBJ1-5; D: .; V: TRBV6-5; size: .; CDR3: CASSPGGQPQHF; DNA: TGTGCCAGCAGCCCGGGGGGTCAGCCCCAGCATTTT
J: TRBJ2-2; D: TRBD2; V: TRBV19; size: .; CDR3: CASSILGLAGAGELFF; DNA: TGTGCCAGTAGTATACTCGGGCTAGCGGGAGCCGGGGAGCTGTTTTTT
J: TRBJ1-5; D: TRBD1; V: TRBV28; size: .; CDR3: CASSLLGQGGQPQHF; DNA: TGTGCCAGCAGTTTATTGGGACAGGGGGGGCAGCCCCAGCATTTT
J: TRBJ1-1; D: .; V: TRBV6-2/TRBV6-3; size: once; CDR3: CASSYRQGSTEAFF; DNA: TGTGCCAGCAGTTACCGGCAGGGGAGCACTGAAGCTTTCTTT
J: TRBJ2-1; D: TRBD2; V: TRBV15; size: .; CDR3: CATSRRGLTSRSYNEQFF; DNA: TGTGCCACCAGCAGACGGGGGTTGACTAGCCGCTCCTACAATGAGCAGTTCTTC
J: TRBJ2-7; D: .; V: TRBV6-6; size: once; CDR3: CATGRYEQYF; DNA: TGTGCCACCGGCAGGTACGAGCAGTACTTC
J: TRBJ2-1; D: .; V: TRBV6-1; size: .; CDR3: CASSEAPRQLGPYNEQFF; DNA: TGTGCCAGCAGTGAAGCCCCACGACAGTTGGGGCCGTACAATGAGCAGTTCTTC
J: TRBJ1-1; D: .; V: TRBV7-9; size: .; CDR3: CASSPRDINLGGF; DNA: TGTGCCAGCAGCCCCCGGGACATAAATTTGGGCGGATTT
J: TRBJ2-4; D: .; V: TRBV2; size: once; CDR3: CASRNDLAKNIQYF; DNA: TGTGCCAGCAGGAATGACTTAGCCAAAAACATTCAGTACTTC
J: TRBJ2-7; D: TRBD2; V: TRBV5-1; size: .; CDR3: CASSAAGTRLDEQYF; DNA: TGCGCCAGCAGCGCCGCCGGGACTAGGCTCGACGAGCAGTACTTC
J: TRBJ1-5; D: .; V: TRBV3-1/TRBV3-2; size: .; CDR3: CASSQQGARQPQHF; DNA: TGTGCCAGCAGCCAACAAGGGGCACGTCAGCCCCAGCATTTT
J: TRBJ1-1; D: .; V: TRBV11-3; size: .; CDR3: CASSLDGSSFSVAFF; DNA: TGTGCCAGCAGCTTAGATGGCAGTTCCTTCTCTGTCGCTTTCTTT
J: TRBJ2-7; D: TRBD1; V: TRBV5-1; size: .; CDR3: CASSLGTDRGIYEQYF; DNA: TGCGCCAGCAGCTTGGGAACCGACAGGGGGATCTACGAGCAGTACTTC
J: TRBJ1-3; D: .; V: TRBV2; size: .; CDR3: CASSKTGSSGNTIYF; DNA: TGTGCCAGCAGTAAAACAGGGTCCTCTGGAAACACCATATATTTT
J: TRBJ1-1; D: .; V: TRBV21-1; size: once; CDR3: CASSKAWDSRPPNTEAFF; DNA: TGTGCCAGCAGCAAAGCCTGGGACAGCCGCCCACCGAACACTGAAGCTTTCTTT
J: TRBJ2-2; D: .; V: TRBV6-2/TRBV6-3; size: .; CDR3: CASSQNRATGELFF; DNA: TGTGCCAGCAGTCAAAACAGGGCGACCGGGGAGCTGTTTTTT
J: TRBJ1-5; D: TRBD1; V: TRBV7-2; size: .; CDR3: CASSTPGQGIEPQHF; DNA: TGTGCCAGCAGCACCCCGGGACAGGGTATAGAGCCCCAGCATTTT
J: TRBJ2-1; D: TRBD2; V: TRBV6-2/TRBV6-3; size: .; CDR3: CASSDRTSGSYNEQFF; DNA: TGTGCCAGCAGTGACCGGACTAGCGGGAGTTACAATGAGCAGTTCTTC
J: TRBJ1-2; D: .; V: TRBV27; size: .; CDR3: CASRSTGQANYGYTF; DNA: TGTGCCAGCAGGTCTACAGGGCAGGCTAACTATGGCTACACCTTC
J: TRBJ2-1; D: .; V: TRBV19; size: .; CDR3: CASHRRGINNEQFF; DNA: TGTGCCAGTCACCGCAGGGGAATTAACAATGAGCAGTTCTTC
J: TRBJ1-4; D: TRBD1; V: TRBV6-2/TRBV6-3; size: few; CDR3: CASSLGQKDATNEKLFF; DNA: TGTGCCAGCAGCCTGGGACAGAAAGATGCAACTAATGAAAAACTGTTTTTT
J: TRBJ1-6; D: .; V: TRBV19; size: .; CDR3: CASSIGSGANNSPLHF; DNA: TGTGCCAGTAGTATCGGTTCTGGGGCCAATAATTCACCCCTCCACTTT
J: TRBJ2-7; D: .; V: TRBV5-1; size: .; CDR3: CASSAGTPNYEQYF; DNA: TGCGCCAGCAGCGCCGGGACTCCCAACTACGAGCAGTACTTC
J: TRBJ1-2; D: .; V: TRBV2; size: .; CDR3: CASKEGTFLSYGYTF; DNA: TGTGCCAGCAAGGAGGGAACCTTTCTAAGCTATGGCTACACCTTC
J: TRBJ1-1; D: .; V: TRBV3-1/TRBV3-2; size: .; CDR3: CASSRRRGWGGSTEAFF; DNA: TGTGCCAGCAGCCGACGACGGGGCTGGGGGGGGAGCACTGAAGCTTTCTTT
J: TRBJ2-3; D: .; V: TRBV14; size: .; CDR3: CASSLLGGGTDTQYF; DNA: TGTGCCAGCAGCCTCCTAGGAGGGGGCACAGATACGCAGTATTTT
J: TRBJ1-6; D: .; V: TRBV4-1; size: .; CDR3: CASSQDMNSYNSPLHF; DNA: TGCGCCAGCAGCCAAGATATGAACAGCTATAATTCACCCCTCCACTTT
J: TRBJ2-2; D: .; V: TRBV11-1; size: few; CDR3: CASSPFQSTGAGELFF; DNA: TGTGCCAGCAGCCCGTTCCAGTCAACGGGGGCCGGGGAGCTGTTTTTT
J: TRBJ1-2; D: .; V: TRBV5-1; size: .; CDR3: CASSPTGRGGYTF; DNA: TGCGCCAGCAGCCCAACAGGGAGGGGTGGCTACACCTTC
J: TRBJ1-3; D: .; V: TRBV6-5; size: .; CDR3: CASSLAPQMNTIYF; DNA: TGTGCCAGCAGTCTGGCCCCCCAGATGAACACCATATATTTT
J: TRBJ1-4; D: .; V: TRBV19; size: .; CDR3: CATNTQTTNEKLFF; DNA: TGTGCCACAAATACACAGACAACTAATGAAAAACTGTTTTTT
J: TRBJ2-3; D: TRBD2; V: TRBV19; size: .; CDR3: CASNRGWEREGTDTQYF; DNA: TGTGCCAGTAATCGGGGCTGGGAGCGGGAGGGCACAGATACGCAGTATTTT
J: TRBJ2-3; D: TRBD2; V: TRBV14; size: .; CDR3: CASRPGAARGLALYRDTQYF; DNA: TGTGCCAGCCGACCGGGAGCCGCTCGGGGACTAGCCCTCTACAGAGATACGCAGTATTTT
J: TRBJ2-3; D: .; V: TRBV7-9; size: once; CDR3: CASSLGRDADTQYF; DNA: TGTGCCAGCAGCTTGGGGCGGGATGCAGATACGCAGTATTTT
J: TRBJ1-5; D: TRBD1; V: TRBV19; size: few; CDR3: CASSDRGSNQPQHF; DNA: TGTGCCAGTAGCGACAGGGGTAGCAATCAGCCCCAGCATTTT
J: TRBJ1-2; D: .; V: TRBV19; size: .; CDR3: CASTSMGPALYGYTF; DNA: TGTGCCAGTACCTCAATGGGCCCTGCTCTCTATGGCTACACCTTC
J: TRBJ1-6; D: .; V: TRBV11-2; size: .; CDR3: CASSGGFYNSPLHF; DNA: TGTGCCAGCAGTGGGGGCTTTTATAATTCACCCCTCCACTTT
J: TRBJ2-7; D: TRBD2; V: TRBV19; size: .; CDR3: CASSPRTSGAYEQYF; DNA: TGTGCCAGTAGCCCAAGGACTAGCGGAGCCTACGAGCAGTACTTC
J: TRBJ1-4; D: TRBD1; V: TRBV25-1; size: few; CDR3: CASSFRTGDTEKLFF; DNA: TGTGCCAGCAGTTTCCGGACAGGGGATACTGAAAAACTGTTTTTT
J: TRBJ2-3; D: .; V: TRBV5-5; size: .; CDR3: CASSLQLFSTDTQYF; DNA: TGTGCCAGCAGCTTACAGTTGTTTAGCACAGATACGCAGTATTTT
J: TRBJ2-5; D: TRBD2; V: TRBV6-2/TRBV6-3; size: .; CDR3: CASSLSRLAGVLETQYF; DNA: TGTGCCAGCAGTTTGTCTAGACTAGCGGGAGTACTAGAGACCCAGTACTTC
J: TRBJ1-2; D: .; V: TRBV10-2; size: .; CDR3: CASSESTVRNGYTF; DNA: TGCGCCAGCAGTGAGTCGACAGTAAGGAATGGCTACACCTTC
J: TRBJ1-1; D: .; V: TRBV19; size: .; CDR3: CASSEGEPRTEAFF; DNA: TGTGCCAGTAGTGAGGGGGAACCTCGAACTGAAGCTTTCTTT
J: TRBJ2-2; D: .; V: TRBV9; size: .; CDR3: CASSVEWTANTGELFF; DNA: TGTGCCAGCAGCGTAGAATGGACAGCGAACACCGGGGAGCTGTTTTTT